The 6 T cell receptor beta chains reported below all come from one sample, sequenced in a study of CD8 T cells in Susac syndrome. About 0.45 to 1 ug RNA was reverse transcribed with random hexamers. TCRdb itself ran the immunoSEQ multiplex PCR reads through MiXCR, one entry per CDR3 protein. The sample lists 150,000 to 200,000 distinct CDR3 sequences, roughly nine tenths occurring once. The sample taken for sequencing was CD4+ T cells from PBMCs. These receptor sequences come from a human donor with Susac syndrome.

The J gene is TRBJ2-6, the V gene TRBV3-1, with a weak D call TRBD2 (5 bases). Trimming took 1 base from V and 0 from J, leaving 10 bases between them. Per germline, CDR1 LGHDT and CDR2 YNNKEL (reference sequence). The CDR3 covers 17 residues. The CDR3 DNA reads as TGTGCCAGCAGCCAAGTCCGGGGTCGCTCTGGGGCCAACGTCCTGACTTTC. Protein sequence: CASSQVRGRSGANVLTF. Filled out from reference TRBV3-1 and TRBJ2-6, the complete variable domain reads DTAVSQTPKYLVTQMGNDKSIKCEQNLGHDTMYWYKQDSKKFLKIMFSYNNKELIINETVPNRFSPKSPDKAHLNLHINSLELGDSAVYFCASSQVRGRSGANVLTFGAGSRLTVL.

The J gene is TRBJ2-5, the V gene TRBV12-5; 11 bases fit TRBD2. Germline V lookup: CDR1 LGHNT, CDR2 FRNRAP. The CDR3 loop spans 16 amino acids. J was trimmed by 5 bases and V by 5 bases; bases with no gene match: 10. As DNA, the CDR3 is TGTGCTAGTGGTGAAACCGGGACTAGCGGTCAGGAGACCCAGTACTTC. The encoded protein is CASGETGTSGQETQYF.

The chain employs TRBV28 and TRBJ2-1; D is unresolved. The V end was cut by 5 bases, the J end by 10 bases, with 12 bases between. CDR1 is MDHEN and CDR2 is SYDVKM in the germline V gene. The CDR3 has 12 residues. DNA for the CDR3: TGTGCCAGCAGTGAGAGTCGGGTGGAGCAGTTCTTC. It encodes CASSESRVEQFF.

The rearrangement uses TRBV19 and TRBJ1-2; D unclear. CDR1 is LNHDA, CDR2 SQIVND, per germline (reference sequence). The CDR3 loop spans 13 amino acids. The V end was cut by 3 bases, the J end by 4 bases, with 9 bases between. CDR3 loop: CASSMVQSYGYTF. The CDR3, as DNA: TGTGCCAGTAGTATGGTACAGTCCTATGGCTACACCTTC.

The J gene is TRBJ2-4, the V gene TRBV14, with 7 bases lining up with TRBD2. Trimming cost V 0 bases and J 0 bases; bases outside gene matches: 17. The CDR3 is 21 residues long. CDR1 SGHDN and CDR2 FVKESK come from the germline V gene. The CDR3 DNA is TGTGCCAGCAGCCAAGATATGCTAGCGGAACATCTTATATTAGCCAAAAACATTCAGTACTTC. Amino acids: CASSQDMLAEHLILAKNIQYF.

V is TRBV10-3 and J is TRBJ2-7, with D possibly matching TRBD2 (6 bases). V gave up 8 bases and J gave up 6 bases, with 17 bases separating them. This CDR3 is 13 amino acids long. CDR1 ENHRY and CDR2 SYGVKD come from the germline V gene. CDR3 in amino acids: CAIGQAGGGEQYF. CDR3 coding DNA: TGTGCCATCGGCCAGGCCGGGGGAGGCGAGCAGTACTTC.